This TCR beta chain comes out of a study of T cell responses to AZD1222 COVID-19 vaccine. Between the trimmed V and J ends, which lost 0 bases and 5 bases, there was a span of 20 bases. Germline V gives CDR1 SGHNT, CDR2 YYREEE (reference sequence). The CDR3 contains 17 residues. TCRdb's table, derived via immunoSEQ multiplex PCR, lists solely in-frame clones and lacks some. The repertoire consists of roughly 150,000 clones, with roughly 90% occurring once and the leading ten covering over 1.5%. The sample here was peripheral blood, taken on day 0 of AZD1222 vaccination. The V gene is TRBV5-4, the J gene TRBJ2-5; maybe TRBD1 (5 bases). The sequence was obtained from an adult in good health. CDR3 DNA sequence: TGTGCCAGCAGCTTGGTGACTCCGACAGACCACGGGGAGACCCAGTACTTC. Protein sequence: CASSLVTPTDHGETQYF.